This T cell receptor beta chain appears in the sequencing data of a study of T-cell memory formation after mild COVID-19. The study's findings and limits: What remained unconfirmed was the SARS-CoV-2 specificity of second-wave clones peaking on day 37. Contracting clones localized mainly to CM and EM when CD4+ and mainly to EMRA when CD8+. Cross-reactive memory appears to have joined, as suggested by some responding clones showing up in pre-infection memory.

The CDR3 is made up of 14 amino acids. The V and J ends lost 5 bases and 7 bases respectively, with 14 bases between them. The germline V gene encodes CDR1 SEHNR and CDR2 FQNEAQ (reference sequence). UMIs and sample barcodes were carried by the TCR alpha and TCR beta cDNA libraries that 5'RACE produced using constant-segment primers. TCRdb reprocessed the 5' RACE reads via MiXCR and lists one record per CDR3 protein. The table lists hundreds of thousands of distinct CDR3 sequences, more than 15% of them singletons. This clonotype has a handful of counts. Antigen unknown. This chain links TRBV7-9 with TRBJ1-4; D is ambiguous. The source is a man aged 18-30 years who had mild COVID-19 (a few samples of this study predate the infection). Cell type and time point are not known. Sequences were obtained from PBMCs or a T cell subset sorted from them (not recorded which). The CDR3 here is CASSDSVIGEKLFF. In DNA, the CDR3 is TGTGCCAGCAGCGACTCGGTTATAGGTGAAAAACTGTTTTTT.